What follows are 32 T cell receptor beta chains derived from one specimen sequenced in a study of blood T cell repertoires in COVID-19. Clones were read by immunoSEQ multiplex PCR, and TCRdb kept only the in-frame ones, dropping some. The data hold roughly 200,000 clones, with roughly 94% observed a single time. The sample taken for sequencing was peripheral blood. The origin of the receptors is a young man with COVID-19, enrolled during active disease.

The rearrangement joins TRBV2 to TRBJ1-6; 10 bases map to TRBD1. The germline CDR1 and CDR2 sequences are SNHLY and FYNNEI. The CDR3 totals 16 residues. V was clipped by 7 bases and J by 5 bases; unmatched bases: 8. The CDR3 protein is CASTLDRGNNNSPLHF. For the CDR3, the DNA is TGTGCCAGCACCCTGGACAGGGGGAACAATAATTCACCCCTCCACTTT.

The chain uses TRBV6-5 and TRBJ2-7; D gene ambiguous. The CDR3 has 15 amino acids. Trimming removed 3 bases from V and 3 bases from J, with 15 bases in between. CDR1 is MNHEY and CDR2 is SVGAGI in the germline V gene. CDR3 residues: CASSYSPPGLYEQYF. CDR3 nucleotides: TGTGCCAGCAGTTATTCTCCGCCTGGGCTCTACGAGCAGTACTTC.

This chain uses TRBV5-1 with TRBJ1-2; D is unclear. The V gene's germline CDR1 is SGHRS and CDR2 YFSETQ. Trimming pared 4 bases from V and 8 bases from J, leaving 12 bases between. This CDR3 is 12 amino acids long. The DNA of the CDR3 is TGCGCCAGCAGCCCCGGATCTAGAGGCTACACCTTC. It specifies CASSPGSRGYTF. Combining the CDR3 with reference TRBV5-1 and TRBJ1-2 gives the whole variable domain KAGVTQTPRYLIKTRGQQVTLSCSPISGHRSVSWYQQTPGQGLQFLFEYFSETQRNKGNFPGRFSGRQFSNSRSEMNVSTLELGDSALYLCASSPGSRGYTFGSGTRLTVV.

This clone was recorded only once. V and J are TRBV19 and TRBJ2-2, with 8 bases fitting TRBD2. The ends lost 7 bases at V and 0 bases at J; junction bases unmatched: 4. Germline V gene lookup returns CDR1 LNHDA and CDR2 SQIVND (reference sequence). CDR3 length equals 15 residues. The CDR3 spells CASTRGGPNTGELFF. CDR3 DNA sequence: TGTGCCAGTACCCGCGGGGGGCCGAACACCGGGGAGCTGTTTTTT.

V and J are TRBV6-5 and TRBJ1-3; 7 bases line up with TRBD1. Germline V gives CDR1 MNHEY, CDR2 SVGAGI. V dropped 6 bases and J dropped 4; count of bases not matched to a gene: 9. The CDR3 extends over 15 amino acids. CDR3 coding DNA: TGTGCCAGCAGCCATCGACAGGGACAGGGAAACACCATATATTTT. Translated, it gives CASSHRQGQGNTIYF.

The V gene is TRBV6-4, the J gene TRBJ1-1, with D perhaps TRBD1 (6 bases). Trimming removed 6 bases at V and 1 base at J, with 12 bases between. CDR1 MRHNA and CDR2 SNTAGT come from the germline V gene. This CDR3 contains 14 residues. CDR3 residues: CASRDTDRNTEAFF. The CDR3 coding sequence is TGTGCCAGCAGAGACACGGACAGGAACACTGAAGCTTTCTTT.

The CDR3 sequence: CASSESGLAGELFF. DNA of the CDR3: TGCGCCAGCAGTGAGTCGGGACTGGCCGGGGAGCTGTTTTTT. V is TRBV10-2 and J is TRBJ2-2; the D gene is possibly TRBD2 (6 bases). CDR1 is WSHSY, CDR2 SAAADI, per germline. The germline V and J ends were trimmed by 0 bases and 6 bases, with 8 bases remaining between them. The CDR3 contains 14 residues.

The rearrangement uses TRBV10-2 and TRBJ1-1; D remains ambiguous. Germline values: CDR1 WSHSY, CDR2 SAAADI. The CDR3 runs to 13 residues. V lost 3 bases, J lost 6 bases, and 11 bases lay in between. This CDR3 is CASSDPSSSEAFF. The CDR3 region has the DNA TGCGCCAGCAGTGACCCGTCGTCCTCTGAAGCTTTCTTT.

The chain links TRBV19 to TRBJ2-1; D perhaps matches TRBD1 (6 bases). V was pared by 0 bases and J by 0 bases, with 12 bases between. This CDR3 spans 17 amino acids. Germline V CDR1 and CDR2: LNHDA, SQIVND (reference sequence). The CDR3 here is CASSIDLRGTSYNEQFF. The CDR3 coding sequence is TGTGCCAGTAGTATAGATCTCAGGGGCACCTCCTACAATGAGCAGTTCTTC.

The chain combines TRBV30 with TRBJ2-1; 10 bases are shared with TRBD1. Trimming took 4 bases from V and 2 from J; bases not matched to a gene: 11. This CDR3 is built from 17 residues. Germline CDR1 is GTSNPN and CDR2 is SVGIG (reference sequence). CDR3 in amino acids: CAWTGTGAGSTYNEQFF. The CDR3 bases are TGTGCCTGGACCGGGACAGGGGCTGGAAGCACCTACAATGAGCAGTTCTTC.

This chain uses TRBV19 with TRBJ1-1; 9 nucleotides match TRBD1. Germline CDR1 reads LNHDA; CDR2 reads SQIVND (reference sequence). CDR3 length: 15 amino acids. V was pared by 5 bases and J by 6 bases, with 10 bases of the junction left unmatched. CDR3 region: CASSSLGTGSSEAFF. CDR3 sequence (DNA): TGTGCCAGTAGTTCGCTCGGGACAGGGAGCTCTGAAGCTTTCTTT.

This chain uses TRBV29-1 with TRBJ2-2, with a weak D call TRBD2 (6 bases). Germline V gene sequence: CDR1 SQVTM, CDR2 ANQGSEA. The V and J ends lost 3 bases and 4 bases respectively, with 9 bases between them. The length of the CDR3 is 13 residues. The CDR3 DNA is TGCAGCGTTGAGGCGGGACTCACCGGGGAGCTGTTTTTT. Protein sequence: CSVEAGLTGELFF.

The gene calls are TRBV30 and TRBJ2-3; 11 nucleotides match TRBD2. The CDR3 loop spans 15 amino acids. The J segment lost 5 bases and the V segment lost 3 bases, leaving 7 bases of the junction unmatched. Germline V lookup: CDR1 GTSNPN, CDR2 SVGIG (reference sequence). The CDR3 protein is CAWSAGTSGKDTQYF. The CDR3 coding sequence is TGTGCCTGGAGCGCCGGGACTAGCGGTAAAGATACGCAGTATTTT.

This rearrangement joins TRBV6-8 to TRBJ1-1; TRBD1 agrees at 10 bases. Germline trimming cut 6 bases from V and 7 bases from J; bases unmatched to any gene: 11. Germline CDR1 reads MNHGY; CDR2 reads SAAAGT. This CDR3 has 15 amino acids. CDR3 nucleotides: TGTGCCAGCAGAACCGACGACAGGGGGCTTGGTGAAGCTTTCTTT. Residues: CASRTDDRGLGEAFF.

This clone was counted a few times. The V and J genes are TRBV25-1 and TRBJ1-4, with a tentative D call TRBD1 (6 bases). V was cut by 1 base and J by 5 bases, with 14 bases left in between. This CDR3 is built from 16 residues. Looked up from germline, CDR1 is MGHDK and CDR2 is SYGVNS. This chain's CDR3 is CASSEFGGAQNEKLFF. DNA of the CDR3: TGTGCCAGCAGTGAATTCGGGGGGGCGCAAAATGAAAAACTGTTTTTT.

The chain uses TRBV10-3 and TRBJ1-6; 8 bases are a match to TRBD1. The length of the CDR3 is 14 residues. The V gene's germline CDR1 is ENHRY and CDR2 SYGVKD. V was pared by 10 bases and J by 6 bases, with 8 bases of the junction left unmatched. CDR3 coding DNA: TGTGCCACCCTAGACAGGGGCGCTAATTCACCCCTCCACTTT. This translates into CATLDRGANSPLHF.

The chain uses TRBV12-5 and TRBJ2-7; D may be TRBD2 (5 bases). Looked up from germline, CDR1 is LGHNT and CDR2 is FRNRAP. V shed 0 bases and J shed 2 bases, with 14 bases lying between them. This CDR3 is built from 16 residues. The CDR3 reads CASGLVLEDGTYEQYF. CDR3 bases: TGTGCTAGTGGTTTGGTACTGGAGGACGGGACCTACGAGCAGTACTTC.

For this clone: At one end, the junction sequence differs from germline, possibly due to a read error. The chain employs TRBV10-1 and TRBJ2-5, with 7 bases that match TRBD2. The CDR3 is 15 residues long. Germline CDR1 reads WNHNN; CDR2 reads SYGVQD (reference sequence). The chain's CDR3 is CASSESGDYQGTQYF. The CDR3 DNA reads TGCGCCAGCAGTGAGTCGGGGGACTATCAAGGGACCCAGTACTTC.

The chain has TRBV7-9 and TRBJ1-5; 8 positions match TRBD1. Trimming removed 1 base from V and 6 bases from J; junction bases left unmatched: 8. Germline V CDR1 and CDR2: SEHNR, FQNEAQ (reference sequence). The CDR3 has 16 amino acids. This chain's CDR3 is CASSLDRGQASQPQHF. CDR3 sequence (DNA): TGTGCCAGCAGCTTAGATCGGGGACAGGCAAGTCAGCCCCAGCATTTT.

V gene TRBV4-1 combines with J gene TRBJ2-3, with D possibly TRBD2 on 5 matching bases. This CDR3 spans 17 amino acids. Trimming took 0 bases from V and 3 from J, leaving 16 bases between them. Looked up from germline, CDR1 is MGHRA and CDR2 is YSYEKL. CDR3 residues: CASSQEGSGQPTDTQYF. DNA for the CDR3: TGCGCCAGCAGCCAAGAAGGGAGCGGCCAGCCGACAGATACGCAGTATTTT.

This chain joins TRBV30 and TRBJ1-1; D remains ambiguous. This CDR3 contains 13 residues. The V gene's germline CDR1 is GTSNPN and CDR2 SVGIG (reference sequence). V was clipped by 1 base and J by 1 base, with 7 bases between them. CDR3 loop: CAWSGAQNTEAFF. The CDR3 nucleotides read TGTGCCTGGAGTGGTGCGCAGAACACTGAAGCTTTCTTT.

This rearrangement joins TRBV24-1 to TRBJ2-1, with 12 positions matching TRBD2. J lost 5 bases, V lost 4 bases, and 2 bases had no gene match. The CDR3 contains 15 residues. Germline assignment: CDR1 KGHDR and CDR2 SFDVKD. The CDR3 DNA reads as TGTGCCACCAGTGACCCTAGCGGGGGGGACAATGAGCAGTTCTTC. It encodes CATSDPSGGDNEQFF.

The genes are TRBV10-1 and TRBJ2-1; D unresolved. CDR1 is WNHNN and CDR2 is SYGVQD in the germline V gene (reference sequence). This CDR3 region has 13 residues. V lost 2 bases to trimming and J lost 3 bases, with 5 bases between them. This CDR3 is CASSENSYNEQFF. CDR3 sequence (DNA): TGCGCCAGCAGTGAGAACAGCTACAATGAGCAGTTCTTC.

The CDR3 reads CASSLGRVGQPQHF. The CDR3 DNA is TGTGCCAGCAGCTTAGGCAGGGTTGGACAGCCCCAGCATTTT. The chain employs TRBV11-2 and TRBJ1-5; D might be TRBD1 (5 bases). The CDR3 totals 14 residues. Germline V gives CDR1 SGHAT, CDR2 FQNNGV. The germline V and J ends were trimmed by 1 base and 7 bases, with 11 bases remaining between them. The complete variable domain, with remaining parts taken from reference TRBV11-2 and TRBJ1-5, reads EAGVAQSPRYKIIEKRQSVAFWCNPISGHATLYWYQQILGQGPKLLIQFQNNGVVDDSQLPKDRFSAERLKGVDSTLKIQPAKLEDSAVYLCASSLGRVGQPQHFGDGTRLSIL.

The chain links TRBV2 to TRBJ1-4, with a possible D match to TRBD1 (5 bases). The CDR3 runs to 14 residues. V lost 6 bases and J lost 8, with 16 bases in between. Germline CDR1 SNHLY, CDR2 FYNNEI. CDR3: CASRSQGLGEKLFF. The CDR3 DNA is TGTGCCAGCAGGTCTCAGGGTCTAGGGGAAAAACTGTTTTTT. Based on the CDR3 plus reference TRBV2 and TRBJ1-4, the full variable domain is EPEVTQTPSHQVTQMGQEVILRCVPISNHLYFYWYRQILGQKVEFLVSFYNNEISEKSEIFDDQFSVERPDGSNFTLKIRSTKLEDSAMYFCASRSQGLGEKLFFGSGTQLSVL.

CDR3 in DNA: TGTGCCAGCAGCCAGGGGGATTGGGAGCTGTTTTTT. Translation: CASSQGDWELFF. The V gene is TRBV9, the J gene TRBJ2-2; the match to TRBD1 covers 7 bases. With 4 bases clipped from V and 9 bases from J, the junction kept 3 bases outside the gene matches. This CDR3 region has 12 residues. CDR1 is SGDLS and CDR2 is YYNGEE in the germline V gene.

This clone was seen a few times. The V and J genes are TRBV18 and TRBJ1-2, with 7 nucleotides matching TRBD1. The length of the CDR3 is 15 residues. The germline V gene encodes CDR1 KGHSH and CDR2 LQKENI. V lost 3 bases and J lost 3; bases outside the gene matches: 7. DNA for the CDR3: TGTGCCAGCTCACCGACCAGGGGGGAAGACTATGGCTACACCTTC. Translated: CASSPTRGEDYGYTF.

The CDR3 loop is CASSTDSGSTEAFF. CDR3 coding DNA: TGTGCCAGCTCAACCGACTCCGGGAGCACTGAAGCTTTCTTT. The chain joins TRBV18 to TRBJ1-1; no reliable D call. Germline V gene lookup returns CDR1 KGHSH and CDR2 LQKENI. The V gene lost 5 bases and the J gene lost 4 bases, with 14 bases spanning the gap. The CDR3 runs to 14 residues.

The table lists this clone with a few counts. CDR3 sequence: CASRTTGWQPQHF. The CDR3 DNA reads TGTGCCAGTAGGACGACAGGGTGGCAGCCCCAGCATTTT. The rearrangement uses TRBV19 and TRBJ1-5, with TRBD1 identical over 7 bases. CDR1 and CDR2 from the germline V gene are LNHDA and SQIVND (reference sequence). The CDR3 is made up of 13 amino acids. The V gene end was trimmed by 6 bases and the J gene end by 7 bases; junction bases not matched to a gene: 6.

CDR3 protein: CASSQVDRDNEQFF. Written as DNA, the CDR3 is TGCGCCAGCAGCCAGGTCGACAGGGACAATGAGCAGTTCTTC. J is TRBJ2-1 and V is TRBV4-1; TRBD1 aligns across 7 bases. V lost 3 bases, J lost 5 bases, and 4 bases stayed unmatched. Germline CDR1 reads MGHRA; CDR2 reads YSYEKL. The CDR3 spans 14 residues.

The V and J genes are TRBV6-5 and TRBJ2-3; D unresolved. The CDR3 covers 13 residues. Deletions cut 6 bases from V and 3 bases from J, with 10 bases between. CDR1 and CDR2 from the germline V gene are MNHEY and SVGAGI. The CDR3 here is CASRADVTDTQYF. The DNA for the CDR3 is TGTGCCAGCAGGGCGGATGTTACAGATACGCAGTATTTT.

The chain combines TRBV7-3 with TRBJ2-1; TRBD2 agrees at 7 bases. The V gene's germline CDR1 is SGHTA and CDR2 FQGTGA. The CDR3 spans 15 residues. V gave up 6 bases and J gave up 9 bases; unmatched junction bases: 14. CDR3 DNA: TGTGCCAGCAGTACCGCATCGGGGAGGGCCAGTGAGCAGTTCTTC. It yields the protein CASSTASGRASEQFF.